These 15 T cell receptor beta chains originate from one sample sequenced in a study of T cells in Graves' hyperthyroidism and ophthalmopathy. What was amplified from RNA transcripts were TCR beta CDR3 regions. Initially, a first-round RT-PCR of the TCR CDR3 employed the HTBI primer set. MiXCR was run by TCRdb on the multiplex PCR reads, yielding one entry per CDR3 protein. The sample lists hundreds of thousands of distinct CDR3 sequences; around 21% were seen once. Material for sequencing was blood. The source of these receptors is a man aged 30 to 45 with Graves' ophthalmopathy.

At least ten counts were recorded for this clonotype. The chain joins TRBV30 to TRBJ1-1; 7 nucleotides line up with TRBD1. This CDR3 spans 13 amino acids. Germline loops: CDR1 GTSNPN, CDR2 SVGIG (reference sequence). With 3 bases clipped from V and 4 bases from J, the junction kept 5 bases outside the gene matches. In DNA, the CDR3 is TGTGCCTGGAGAAGGGGGCTGGGCACTGAAGCTTTCTTT. This sequence encodes CAWRRGLGTEAFF. Complete variable domain (other parts from reference TRBV30 and TRBJ1-1): SQTIHQWPATLVQPVGSPLSLECTVEGTSNPNLYWYRQAAGRGLQLLFYSVGIGQISSEVPQNLSASRPQDRQFILSSKKLLLSDSGFYLCAWRRGLGTEAFFGQGTRLTVV.

The rearrangement uses TRBV29-1 and TRBJ2-7; D is uncertain. Per germline, CDR1 SQVTM and CDR2 ANQGSEA. The CDR3 extends over 12 amino acids. The ends were cut back, 5 bases at V and 2 bases at J, with 10 bases in the middle. The CDR3 is CSVIDGPYEQYF. As DNA, the CDR3 is TGCAGCGTTATCGACGGGCCCTACGAGCAGTACTTC.

The chain uses TRBV20-1 and TRBJ2-6, with 10 bases aligning to TRBD1. CDR3 length equals 18 residues. Trimming took 4 bases from V and 1 from J; bases not matched to a gene: 10. Per the germline V gene, CDR1 is DFQATT and CDR2 is SNEGSKA (reference sequence). The CDR3 nucleotides read TGCAGTGCTACAGAAACGGACAGGGGGGGTTCTGGGGCCAACGTCCTGACTTTC. It codes for CSATETDRGGSGANVLTF.

This clonotype was counted a few times. CDR3 in DNA: TGCGCCAGCAGCTGGGGGACTAGCGGGACCCTAACTTACAATGAGCAGTTCTTC. This codes for CASSWGTSGTLTYNEQFF. This chain uses TRBV5-1 with TRBJ2-1; 13 nucleotides match TRBD2. Germline V CDR1 and CDR2: SGHRS, YFSETQ. This CDR3 spans 18 amino acids. Unmatched junction bases numbered 10, after V lost 3 bases and J lost 4 bases.

This chain connects TRBV10-3 to TRBJ1-1, with unresolved D. The CDR3 totals 14 residues. Between the trimmed V and J ends, which lost 3 bases and 4 bases, there was a span of 12 bases. Germline V lookup: CDR1 ENHRY, CDR2 SYGVKD. The CDR3 region is CAISDKRSFTEAFF. In DNA, the CDR3 is TGTGCCATCAGTGACAAGAGGAGTTTCACTGAAGCTTTCTTT.

The rearrangement links TRBV28 to TRBJ1-3, with D unresolved. With 4 bases removed from V and 0 bases from J, the gap between germline ends came to 7 bases. Germline V gene data show CDR1 as MDHEN and CDR2 as SYDVKM. This CDR3 region has 14 residues. In nucleotides, the CDR3 is TGTGCCAGCAGTTCCCTCAGCTCTGGAAACACCATATATTTT. Its protein product is CASSSLSSGNTIYF.

The rearrangement links TRBV28 to TRBJ2-1; a possible D gene is TRBD1 (6 bases). V was cut by 7 bases and J by 4 bases, with 14 bases left in between. The CDR3 covers 14 residues. Germline-derived CDR1 and CDR2 are MDHEN and SYDVKM. The CDR3 bases are TGTGCCAGCAACGGACAGTACTTATACAATGAGCAGTTCTTC. Its protein is CASNGQYLYNEQFF.

This clonotype was detected many times. The V gene is TRBV20-1, the J gene TRBJ2-7; D is ambiguous. The germline V gene has CDR1 DFQATT and CDR2 SNEGSKA (reference sequence). V was cut by 6 bases and J by 1 base, with 10 bases left in between. The CDR3 sequence is 12 residues long. The DNA for the CDR3 is TGCAGTGCCCAAGACGGGTCCTACGAGCAGTACTTC. As protein: CSAQDGSYEQYF.

This chain joins TRBV9 and TRBJ2-3; no definite D call. The length of the CDR3 is 15 residues. V lost 2 bases and J lost 0, with 10 bases in between. The germline V gene encodes CDR1 SGDLS and CDR2 YYNGEE. In DNA form, the CDR3 reads TGTGCCAGCAGCGTCGACCACTCCAGCACAGATACGCAGTATTTT. This codes for CASSVDHSSTDTQYF.

This clonotype was counted between two and nine times. V is TRBV29-1 and J is TRBJ2-7, with a possible D match to TRBD1 (6 bases). Trimming stripped 4 bases from V and 2 bases from J, with 21 bases between. The CDR3 runs to 16 residues. Germline CDR1 is SQVTM and CDR2 is ANQGSEA. The CDR3 here is CSVAGLDRAYPYEQYF. The DNA for the CDR3 is TGCAGCGTTGCAGGCTTGGACAGAGCCTATCCCTACGAGCAGTACTTC.

The V gene is TRBV28, the J gene TRBJ1-1, with 12 bases identical to TRBD1. This CDR3 spans 15 amino acids. Germline V gene sequence: CDR1 MDHEN, CDR2 SYDVKM. V was pared by 7 bases and J by 6 bases, with 9 bases of the junction left unmatched. The CDR3 reads CASTPRDRGLSEAFF. The CDR3 nucleotides read TGTGCCAGCACTCCACGGGACAGGGGGCTATCTGAAGCTTTCTTT.

This clonotype was seen more than once but under ten times. The gene calls are TRBV20-1 and TRBJ2-3; 7 nucleotides agree with TRBD2. CDR1 is DFQATT and CDR2 is SNEGSKA in the germline V gene (reference sequence). The CDR3 loop spans 15 amino acids. V shed 1 base, J shed 2 bases, and the junction held 6 bases outside the gene matches. The DNA of the CDR3 is TGCAGTGCTAGAGGGTCTAGCGGACCCACAGATACGCAGTATTTT. Its translation is CSARGSSGPTDTQYF.

The sample holds many counts of this clonotype. This chain links TRBV27 with TRBJ2-7; D possibly corresponds to TRBD1 (6 bases). Germline V CDR1 and CDR2: MNHEY, SMNVEV (reference sequence). Between the trimmed V and J ends, which lost 1 base and 2 bases, there was a span of 12 bases. The CDR3 totals 15 residues. CDR3 sequence (DNA): TGTGCCAGCAGTTTATTAGGGGACAACCCCTACGAGCAGTACTTC. It encodes CASSLLGDNPYEQYF.

This clonotype was counted many times. The V call is TRBV4-1, the J call TRBJ2-5, with TRBD2 as a possible D gene (5 bases). V gave up 0 bases and J gave up 4 bases, with 12 bases separating them. The CDR3 spans 15 residues. Germline CDR1 MGHRA, CDR2 YSYEKL. CDR3 nucleotides: TGCGCCAGCAGCCAAGATGGGGTAGCGAGAGAGACCCAGTACTTC. Its translation is CASSQDGVARETQYF.

This chain links TRBV5-5 with TRBJ1-5; D perhaps matches TRBD1 (5 bases). Germline V gene data show CDR1 as SGHKS and CDR2 as YYEKEE (reference sequence). The CDR3 runs to 16 residues. V gave up 0 bases and J gave up 2 bases, with 12 bases separating them. The DNA of the CDR3 is TGTGCCAGCAGCTTGGGAACTGGGGGAGGCAATCAGCCCCAGCATTTT. It yields the protein CASSLGTGGGNQPQHF.